The 3 T cell receptor beta chains presented below share a single source sample, sequenced in a study of CD8 T cells in Susac syndrome. Reverse transcription of roughly 0.5 to 1 ug RNA was carried out with random hexamers. MiXCR, applied by TCRdb to the immunoSEQ multiplex PCR reads, yields one record per CDR3 protein. The data contain approximately 200,000 distinct CDR3 sequences, around 90% of them seen just once; the ten biggest clones take up roughly 0.13%. Material: CD8+ T cells from PBMCs. The receptors originated from a human donor with multiple sclerosis.

The CDR3 spells CASSSAGDAWGYTF. Written as DNA, the CDR3 is TGTGCCAGCAGCTCAGCAGGGGACGCTTGGGGCTACACCTTC. The rearrangement joins TRBV7-2 to TRBJ1-2, with D possibly matching TRBD1 (6 bases). Germline assignment: CDR1 SGHTA and CDR2 FQGNSA. With 4 bases removed from V and 8 bases from J, the gap between germline ends came to 17 bases. The CDR3 spans 14 residues.

The rearrangement links TRBV2 to TRBJ2-1, with 9 bases matching TRBD2. The CDR3 length is 16 residues. Trimming removed 7 bases from V and 0 bases from J; junction bases left unmatched: 7. Germline V gene sequence: CDR1 SNHLY, CDR2 FYNNEI. CDR3 nucleotides: TGTGCCAGCACCCCGCTTAGCGGGAGCTCCTACAATGAGCAGTTCTTC. The encoded protein is CASTPLSGSSYNEQFF.

The rearrangement joins TRBV3-1 to TRBJ2-7; D is uncertain. Looked up from germline, CDR1 is LGHDT and CDR2 is YNNKEL (reference sequence). The CDR3 is made up of 14 amino acids. The germline V and J ends were trimmed by 10 bases and 0 bases, with 16 bases remaining between them. As DNA, the CDR3 is TGTGCCATACTTGGTCGGTCGAGCTCCTACGAGCAGTACTTC. This gives the protein CAILGRSSSYEQYF.